This T cell receptor beta chain was identified in a study of T cells after yellow fever vaccination. A 5'RACE template-switching step, the method used to make TCR cDNA, added a universal primer site and UMIs. One entry per CDR3 protein, called by TCRdb with MiXCR from the 5' RACE reads. The sample shows tens of thousands of distinct CDR3 sequences, just under 8% of them seen only once. In its sample, this clonotype was seen many times. As yet, its antigen is unknown. CDR1 is KGHDR and CDR2 is SFDVKD in the germline V gene. This CDR3 region has 13 residues. V was pared by 4 bases and J by 4 bases, with 8 bases between. The study's findings and limits: Clonotypes found in both CD4 and CD8 compartments made up a small share. Reappearing after the booster were most of the clones from primary vaccination (96% CD4, 88% CD8). The secondary response was weaker but peaked faster, day 5 versus 15.

The sample was CD8+ T cells sorted from PBMCs, taken on the day of the yellow fever booster vaccination. The chain combines TRBV24-1 with TRBJ2-3; D may be TRBD2 (6 bases). This clonotype originated in a man younger than 45 who received the YFV17D yellow fever vaccine. This CDR3 is CATSESGADTQYF. The CDR3, as DNA: TGTGCCACCAGTGAATCGGGGGCAGATACGCAGTATTTT.